The present entry profiles one T cell receptor (beta chain) with its context. Its antigen is unknown. The source of the sample is a study of CD8 T cells in ankylosing spondylitis. The study's findings and limits: A motif of fewer than ten highly homologous TCR beta variants was seen as apparently characteristic of ankylosing spondylitis blood. Within matched ankylosing spondylitis synovial fluid, disease-linked clones were reportedly significantly enriched. Earlier work had already found some motif variants in reactive arthritis synovial fluid and blood. Disease-linked clones proved CD8+ and comparatively uncommon in peripheral blood.

Germline CDR1 is SGHDT and CDR2 is YYEEEE. V lost 3 bases to trimming and J lost 6 bases, with 23 bases between them. The CDR3 is made up of 17 amino acids. Molecular-barcoded quantitative 5'-RACE produced these TCR beta libraries. Each CDR3 protein is one row after TCRdb ran MiXCR on the 5' RACE reads. Of almost 400,000 distinct CDR3 sequences in the sample, approximately 20% are singletons; the top ten hold about 17%. What was sequenced was blood, either unsorted or a sorted T cell fraction (not recorded which). The chain recombines TRBV5-6 with TRBJ2-3; D assignment may be TRBD1 or TRBD2 (5 bases each). This sequence originates from a male donor with ankylosing spondylitis. The CDR3 DNA reads TGTGCCAGCAGCTACGCCGGGACCACTAACCAGGAGGATACGCAGTATTTT. Its translation: CASSYAGTTNQEDTQYF.